This T cell receptor (beta chain) was captured by sequencing in a study of PD-L1 blockade in urothelial cancer. J gave up 4 bases and V 10 bases, and 4 bases lay outside the gene matches. Germline loops: CDR1 ENHRY, CDR2 SYGVKD. The CDR3 consists of 12 residues. Time point described: peripheral blood 6 weeks after treatment start. This clone has just one count. TCRdb's copy holds only in-frame clones and misses some; the assay was immunoSEQ multiplex PCR. The top ten hold about 1.8% of the sample, which has about 120,000 clones, roughly 91% seen once. The sample consisted of PBMCs, taken around atezolizumab (anti-PD-L1) treatment. This receptor was identified in a man between 60 and 75 years old with urothelial cancer. The chain carries TRBV10-3 and TRBJ2-7; TRBD1 matches 10 bases. The CDR3 spells CATTGGRYEQYF. CDR3 coding DNA: TGTGCCACGACAGGGGGCCGGTACGAGCAGTACTTC.